The 14 T cell receptor beta chains listed next were all sequenced from one sample in a study of patients and donors after allogeneic stem cell transplantation (dated by TCRdb to the early 2020s). Library generation was performed with RT-PCR. The run used a NextSeq 550. TCRdb reworked the public reads: Q25 trimming with fastp, MiXCR clone assembly, productive beta chains retained. Here each entry gathers all rows of one CDR3 protein and keeps the most common genes and DNA. The sample table holds approximately 410,000 distinct CDR3 sequences, of which approximately 16% were seen once. Just over 7% of the sample belongs to the ten largest clones. The sample was blood, either unsorted or a sorted T cell fraction (not recorded which). The receptors were sampled from a human donor who was either an allogeneic HSCT recipient or a stem cell or donor lymphocyte infusion donor (not recorded which). It is not recorded whose cells these are; they may come from a transplant donor.

The chain links TRBV5-1 to TRBJ1-4; D remains unclear. V gave up 4 bases and J gave up 4 bases, with 14 bases separating them. In germline, CDR1 is SGHRS, CDR2 YFSETQ. This CDR3 region has 15 residues. The CDR3 is CASSPNSGFNEKLFF. The CDR3 region has the DNA TGCGCCAGCAGCCCGAACTCGGGATTTAATGAAAAACTGTTTTTT.

The chain recombines TRBV7-9 with TRBJ1-2; TRBD1 aligns across 7 bases. The ends lost 1 base at V and 2 bases at J; junction bases unmatched: 10. The CDR3 contains 17 residues. Germline assignment: CDR1 SEHNR and CDR2 FQNEAQ (reference sequence). The CDR3 spells CASSLVGTAFTNYGYTF. CDR3 DNA: TGTGCCAGCAGCTTAGTCGGGACAGCCTTTACCAACTATGGCTACACCTTC.

This rearrangement joins TRBV25-1 to TRBJ1-2; tentative D call: TRBD1 (5 bases). The CDR3 runs 13 residues. The V gene lost 2 bases and the J gene lost 4 bases, with 8 bases spanning the gap. Germline V gene lookup returns CDR1 MGHDK and CDR2 SYGVNS. The CDR3, as DNA: TGTGCCAGCAGTGAAGGGGCCTCCTATGGCTACACCTTC. It encodes CASSEGASYGYTF.

This clonotype has ten or more counts. The V and J genes are TRBV6-5 and TRBJ2-5; perhaps TRBD2 as D (6 bases). Germline V gives CDR1 MNHEY, CDR2 SVGAGI. With 6 bases removed from V and 7 bases from J, the gap between germline ends came to 12 bases. This CDR3 has 12 amino acids. Written as DNA, the CDR3 is TGTGCCAGCAGCCAGGGTAGCGGGACCCAGTACTTC. Protein: CASSQGSGTQYF.

This clonotype came up many times. The chain is built from TRBV27 and TRBJ2-7; no firm D call. Trimming cost V 8 bases and J 6 bases, with 11 bases left between them. The CDR3 covers 11 residues. Germline assignment: CDR1 MNHEY and CDR2 SMNVEV (reference sequence). CDR3 sequence (DNA): TGTGCCAGCGGAAGAGAATCCGAGCAGTACTTC. Translating gives CASGRESEQYF.

The chain carries TRBV7-9 and TRBJ2-2; D unclear. The CDR3 contains 15 residues. From germline, CDR1 is SEHNR and CDR2 FQNEAQ (reference sequence). The V gene lost 1 base and the J gene lost 5 bases, with 11 bases spanning the gap. Written as DNA, the CDR3 is TGTGCCAGCAGCTTAGTCGGGCTCGAAACCGGGGAGCTGTTTTTT. Its protein is CASSLVGLETGELFF.

The sample holds a few counts of this clonotype. This chain links TRBV6-2 or TRBV6-3 with TRBJ2-2; weak D call: TRBD2 (6 bases). CDR3 length equals 14 residues. Germline CDR1 MNHEY, CDR2 SVGEGT. Deletions cut 6 bases from V and 1 base from J, with 9 bases between. CDR3 nucleotides: TGTGCCAGCAGCTCGGGACTGAACACCGGGGAGCTGTTTTTT. As protein: CASSSGLNTGELFF.

The chain uses TRBV5-1 and TRBJ1-1; perhaps TRBD1 as D (5 bases). Trimming stripped 2 bases from V and 4 bases from J, with 9 bases between. The CDR3 runs 13 residues. CDR1 is SGHRS and CDR2 is YFSETQ in the germline V gene. The CDR3 spells CASSFGGPTEAFF. For the CDR3, the DNA is TGCGCCAGCAGCTTTGGGGGTCCCACTGAAGCTTTCTTT.

This sequence joins TRBV7-2 and TRBJ2-3; a possible D gene is TRBD1 (6 bases). CDR3 length: 15 amino acids. Trimming left V 2 bases short and J 4 bases short, with 13 bases between. The V gene's germline CDR1 is SGHTA and CDR2 FQGNSA. The CDR3 DNA follows: TGTGCCAGCAGCTTACAGGGGTGTATGGCAGATACGCAGTATTTT. Translating gives CASSLQGCMADTQYF.

The V call is TRBV6-1, the J call TRBJ1-6, with D perhaps TRBD1 (5 bases). There are 14 residues in the CDR3. Germline loops: CDR1 MNHNS, CDR2 SASEGT. V lost 5 bases, J lost 6 bases, and 11 bases lay in between. CDR3 nucleotides: TGTGCCAGCAGTCGCCGACAGTCTAATTCACCCCTCCACTTT. Protein product: CASSRRQSNSPLHF.

This CDR3 is CASSQASIDEQFF. The CDR3 DNA reads TGTGCCAGCAGCCAAGCAAGTATCGATGAGCAGTTCTTC. The chain couples TRBV4-2 to TRBJ2-1; D not resolved. Germline V CDR1 and CDR2: LGHNA, YNFKEQ. The CDR3 is made up of 13 amino acids. V gave up 1 base and J gave up 8 bases, with 9 bases separating them.

The chain combines TRBV6-5 with TRBJ1-1; TRBD1 aligns across 9 bases. V dropped 4 bases and J dropped 4; count of bases not matched to a gene: 10. Germline values: CDR1 MNHEY, CDR2 SVGAGI. The CDR3 has 16 residues. The CDR3 loop is CASSFRDRAQGTEAFF. The CDR3 DNA is TGTGCCAGCAGTTTCCGGGACAGGGCCCAGGGCACTGAAGCTTTCTTT.

This clonotype is a singleton in its sample. CDR3 amino acids: CASSIEWTLSGYTF. The CDR3 nucleotides are TGTGCCAGTAGTATAGAGTGGACACTATCTGGCTACACCTTC. This sequence joins TRBV19 and TRBJ1-2, with a possible D match to TRBD1 (5 bases). This CDR3 comprises 14 residues. Trimming pared 0 bases from V and 7 bases from J, leaving 12 bases between. CDR1 and CDR2 (germline): LNHDA, SQIVND (reference sequence).

The chain recombines TRBV6-1 with TRBJ2-3; 11 bases are a match to TRBD2. The germline V gene encodes CDR1 MNHNS and CDR2 SASEGT. V shed 6 bases, J shed 0 bases, and the junction held 2 bases outside the gene matches. The CDR3 contains 15 residues. This CDR3 reads CASRRLAGSTDTQYF. CDR3 coding DNA: TGTGCCAGCAGACGACTAGCGGGAAGCACAGATACGCAGTATTTT.